A selection of T cell receptor beta chains follows, all from one sample in a study of T cell responses to AZD1222 COVID-19 vaccine. Sequencing used immunoSEQ multiplex PCR; TCRdb keeps in-frame clones, though not all of them. The sample consists of about 150,000 clones, 88% of them appearing once. The sample here was peripheral blood, taken 28 days after the second dose of the MenACWY control vaccine. These receptors were taken from an adult who received the MenACWY meningococcal vaccine as a control. CDR3s include the opening cysteine and the closing phenylalanine or tryptophan. A D gene is named only where the DNA matches it firmly.

d_call,v_call,j_call,cdr3_aa
TRBD2,TRBV7-9,TRBJ2-5,CASSLDGPSGGWGTQYF
.,TRBV28,TRBJ1-2,CASSPFRIPYGYTF
.,TRBV18,TRBJ1-4,CASSPPKGREALNEKLFF
.,TRBV19,TRBJ1-2,CASTESRGSNYGYTF
TRBD1,TRBV7-2,TRBJ1-4,CASSPQPGQGFEKLFF
.,TRBV5-1,TRBJ2-1,CASGYSTGRGNEQFF
.,TRBV19,TRBJ1-5,CARSRHRYQPQHF
.,TRBV4-3,TRBJ2-7,CASSPQDTYEQYF
.,TRBV4-1,TRBJ1-2,CASSLRTSGGGYTF
TRBD1,TRBV19,TRBJ2-1,CASSIDGTAFNEQFF
.,TRBV28,TRBJ1-2,CASLQGNYGYTF
TRBD2,TRBV7-9,TRBJ2-1,CASSHGGYNEQFF
.,TRBV7-7,TRBJ2-5,CASSYRQRETQYF
.,TRBV30,TRBJ1-3,CAWTIAGGSGNTIYF
.,TRBV4-1,TRBJ2-1,CASSQVGRLPYNEQFF
.,TRBV6-6,TRBJ1-1,CASLASGPGEAFF
.,TRBV9,TRBJ1-1,CASSPGLNTEAFF
TRBD1,TRBV5-1,TRBJ1-4,CASSSHRGQGNEKLFF
.,TRBV15,TRBJ2-3,CATSGRTDTQYF
.,TRBV13,TRBJ1-2,CASSLGTDSYGYTF
TRBD1,TRBV5-1,TRBJ1-3,CASRVDPGTASGNTIYF
.,TRBV28,TRBJ1-4,CASSSGGQTNEKLFF
.,TRBV19,TRBJ2-7,CATSGPGVFEQYF
.,TRBV5-1,TRBJ1-2,CASSLGSTGGYGYTF
TRBD1,TRBV2,TRBJ1-5,CASSWTGGWSQPQHF
TRBD2,TRBV27,TRBJ2-1,CATSGISYNEQFF
.,TRBV12-5,TRBJ2-5,CASGLGSGLAETQYF
.,TRBV19,TRBJ1-3,CASSIIGGTSAGNTIYF
.,TRBV2,TRBJ1-1,CASRPPGWNTEAFF
.,TRBV4-3,TRBJ1-5,CASSQDSGLNQPQHF
TRBD1,TRBV30,TRBJ1-1,CAWSVRTGRSFF
.,TRBV5-4,TRBJ1-3,CASRKETGNPGNTIYF
TRBD2,TRBV7-2,TRBJ2-1,CASSLGTSGTMRQFF
TRBD2,TRBV7-2,TRBJ2-1,CASSLEGYGGDEQFF
.,TRBV28,TRBJ1-5,CASSFGSSQPQHF
.,TRBV2,TRBJ2-1,CASSVSSSYNEQFF
.,TRBV9,TRBJ1-6,CASSVKEYNSPLHF
TRBD2,TRBV4-1,TRBJ2-7,CASSPSSGRAREQYF
.,TRBV6-2/TRBV6-3,TRBJ2-5,CASSYFETQYF
.,TRBV4-3,TRBJ1-6,CASSLGTDSPLHF
.,TRBV11-3,TRBJ2-7,CASSAFAQDYEQYF
.,TRBV7-6,TRBJ1-1,CASSQQEETEAFF
.,TRBV12-5,TRBJ2-2,CASGLSWDATNTGELFF
.,TRBV9,TRBJ2-3,CASSVGPMGTQYF